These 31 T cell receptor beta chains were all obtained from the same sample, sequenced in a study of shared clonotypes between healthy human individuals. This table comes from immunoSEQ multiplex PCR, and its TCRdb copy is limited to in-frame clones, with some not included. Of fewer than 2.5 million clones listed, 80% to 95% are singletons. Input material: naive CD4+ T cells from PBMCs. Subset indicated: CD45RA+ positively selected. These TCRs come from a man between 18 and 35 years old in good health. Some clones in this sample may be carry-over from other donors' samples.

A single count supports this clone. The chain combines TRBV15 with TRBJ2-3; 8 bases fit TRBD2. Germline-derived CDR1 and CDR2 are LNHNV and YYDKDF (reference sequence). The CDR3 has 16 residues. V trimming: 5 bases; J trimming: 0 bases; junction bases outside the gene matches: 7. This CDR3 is CATSPGTRGSTDTQYF. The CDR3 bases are TGTGCCACCAGCCCAGGGACTAGGGGGAGCACAGATACGCAGTATTTT.

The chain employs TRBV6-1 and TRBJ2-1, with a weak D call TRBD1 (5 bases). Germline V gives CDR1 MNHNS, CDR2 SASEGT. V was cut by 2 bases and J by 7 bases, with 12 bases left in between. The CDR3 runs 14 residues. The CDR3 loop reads CASSETLGRNEQFF. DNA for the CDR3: TGTGCCAGCAGTGAAACGTTGGGGCGGAATGAGCAGTTCTTC.

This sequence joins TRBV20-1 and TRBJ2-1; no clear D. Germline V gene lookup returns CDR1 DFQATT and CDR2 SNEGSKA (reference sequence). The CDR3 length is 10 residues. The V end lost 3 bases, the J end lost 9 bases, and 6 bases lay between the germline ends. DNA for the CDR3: TGCAGTGCTAGTTATGTTGAGCAGTTCTTC. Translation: CSASYVEQFF.

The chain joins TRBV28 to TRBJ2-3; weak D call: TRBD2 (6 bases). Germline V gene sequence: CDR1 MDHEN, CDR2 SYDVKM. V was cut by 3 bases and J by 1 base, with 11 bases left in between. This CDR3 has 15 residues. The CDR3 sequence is CASSLGLGRTDTQYF. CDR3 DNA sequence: TGTGCCAGCAGTTTGGGACTTGGGCGCACAGATACGCAGTATTTT. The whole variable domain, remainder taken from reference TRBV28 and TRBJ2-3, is DVKVTQSSRYLVKRTGEKVFLECVQDMDHENMFWYRQDPGLGLRLIYFSYDVKMKEKGDIPEGYSVSREKKERFSLILESASTNQTSMYLCASSLGLGRTDTQYFGPGTRLTVL.

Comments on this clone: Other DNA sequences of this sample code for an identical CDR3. The CDR3 DNA sequence: TGTGCCAGCAGCCGCGGATCGACTAGCACAGATACGCAGTATTTT. Translating it yields CASSRGSTSTDTQYF. The chain joins TRBV9 to TRBJ2-3; D unclear. The CDR3 covers 15 residues. V dropped 4 bases and J dropped 0 bases, with 12 bases sitting between them. Looked up from germline, CDR1 is SGDLS and CDR2 is YYNGEE. The variable domain in full, completed from reference TRBV9 and TRBJ2-3, reads DSGVTQTPKHLITATGQRVTLRCSPRSGDLSVYWYQQSLDQGLQFLIQYYNGEERAKGNILERFSAQQFPDLHSELNLSSLELGDSALYFCASSRGSTSTDTQYFGPGTRLTVL.

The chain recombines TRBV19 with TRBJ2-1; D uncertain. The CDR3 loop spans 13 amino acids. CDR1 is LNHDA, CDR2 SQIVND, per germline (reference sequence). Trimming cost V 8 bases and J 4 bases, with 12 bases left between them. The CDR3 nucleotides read TGTGCCAGTGGACCGGACCGATACAATGAGCAGTTCTTC. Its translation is CASGPDRYNEQFF. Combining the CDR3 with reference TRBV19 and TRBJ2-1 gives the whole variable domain DGGITQSPKYLFRKEGQNVTLSCEQNLNHDAMYWYRQDPGQGLRLIYYSQIVNDFQKGDIAEGYSVSREKKESFPLTVTSAQKNPTAFYLCASGPDRYNEQFFGPGTRLTVL.

The CDR3 protein is CASSWYVNQPQHF. CDR3 bases: TGTGCCAGCAGCTGGTACGTCAATCAGCCCCAGCATTTT. The rearrangement links TRBV7-8 to TRBJ1-5, with D unclear. Germline V CDR1 and CDR2: SGHVS, FQNEAQ. The CDR3 spans 13 residues. With 4 bases removed from V and 3 bases from J, the gap between germline ends came to 7 bases.

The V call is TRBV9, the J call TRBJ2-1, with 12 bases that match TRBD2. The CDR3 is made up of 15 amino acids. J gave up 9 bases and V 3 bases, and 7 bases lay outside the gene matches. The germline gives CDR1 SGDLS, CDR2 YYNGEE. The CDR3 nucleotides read TGTGCCAGCAGCGCCCGACTAGCGGGAGTTTCTGAGCAGTTCTTC. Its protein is CASSARLAGVSEQFF.

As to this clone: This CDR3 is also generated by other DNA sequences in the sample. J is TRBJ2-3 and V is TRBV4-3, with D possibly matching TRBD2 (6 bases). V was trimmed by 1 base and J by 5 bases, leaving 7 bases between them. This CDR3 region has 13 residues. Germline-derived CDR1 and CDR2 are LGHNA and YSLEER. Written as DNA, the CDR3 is TGCGCCAGCAGCCAAGCCGGGGGAGATACGCAGTATTTT. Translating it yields CASSQAGGDTQYF.

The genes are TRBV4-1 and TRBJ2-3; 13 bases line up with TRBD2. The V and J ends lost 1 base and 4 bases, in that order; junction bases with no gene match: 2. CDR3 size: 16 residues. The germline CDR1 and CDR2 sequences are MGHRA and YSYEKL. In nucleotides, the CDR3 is TGCGCCAGCAGCCAAGTCACTAGCGGGAGGGCAGATACGCAGTATTTT. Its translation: CASSQVTSGRADTQYF.

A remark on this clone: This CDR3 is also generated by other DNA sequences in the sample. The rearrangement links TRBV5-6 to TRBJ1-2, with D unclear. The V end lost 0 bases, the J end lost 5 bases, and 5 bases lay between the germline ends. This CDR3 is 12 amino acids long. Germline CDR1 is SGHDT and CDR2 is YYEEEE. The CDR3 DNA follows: TGTGCCAGCAGCTTGGCTCAATATGGCTACACCTTC. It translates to CASSLAQYGYTF.

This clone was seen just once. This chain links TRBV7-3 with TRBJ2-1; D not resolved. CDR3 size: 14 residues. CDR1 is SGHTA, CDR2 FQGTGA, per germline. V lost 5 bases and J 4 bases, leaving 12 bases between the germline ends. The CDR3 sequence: CASSRGRSYNEQFF. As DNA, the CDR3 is TGTGCCAGCAGCCGCGGTCGGTCTTACAATGAGCAGTTCTTC.

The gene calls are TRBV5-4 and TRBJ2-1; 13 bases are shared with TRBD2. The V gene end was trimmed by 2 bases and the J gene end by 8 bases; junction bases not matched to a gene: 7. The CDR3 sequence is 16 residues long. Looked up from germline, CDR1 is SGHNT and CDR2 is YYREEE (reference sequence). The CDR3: CASSLTGTSGKYEQFF. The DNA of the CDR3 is TGTGCCAGCAGCTTAACCGGGACTAGCGGGAAATATGAGCAGTTCTTC.

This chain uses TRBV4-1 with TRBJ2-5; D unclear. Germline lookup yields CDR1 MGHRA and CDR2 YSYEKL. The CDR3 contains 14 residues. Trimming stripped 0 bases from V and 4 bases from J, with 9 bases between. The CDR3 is CASSQDPSSETQYF. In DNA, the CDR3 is TGCGCCAGCAGCCAAGATCCCAGCTCAGAGACCCAGTACTTC.

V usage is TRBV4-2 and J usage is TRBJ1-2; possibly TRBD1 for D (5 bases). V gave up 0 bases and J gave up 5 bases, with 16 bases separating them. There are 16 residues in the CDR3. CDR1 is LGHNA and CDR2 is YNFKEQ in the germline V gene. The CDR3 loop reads CASSQESQGGRYGYTF. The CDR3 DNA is TGTGCCAGCAGCCAAGAATCCCAGGGAGGGCGGTATGGCTACACCTTC.

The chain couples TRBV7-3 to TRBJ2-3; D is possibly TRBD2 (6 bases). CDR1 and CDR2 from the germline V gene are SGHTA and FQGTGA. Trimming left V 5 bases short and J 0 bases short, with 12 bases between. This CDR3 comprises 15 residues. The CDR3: CASSLTGDSTDTQYF. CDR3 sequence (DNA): TGTGCCAGCAGCCTTACGGGGGATAGCACAGATACGCAGTATTTT. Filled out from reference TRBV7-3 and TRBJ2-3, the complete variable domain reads GAGVSQTPSNKVTEKGKYVELRCDPISGHTALYWYRQSLGQGPEFLIYFQGTGAADDSGLPNDRFFAVRPEGSVSTLKIQRTERGDSAVYLCASSLTGDSTDTQYFGPGTRLTVL.

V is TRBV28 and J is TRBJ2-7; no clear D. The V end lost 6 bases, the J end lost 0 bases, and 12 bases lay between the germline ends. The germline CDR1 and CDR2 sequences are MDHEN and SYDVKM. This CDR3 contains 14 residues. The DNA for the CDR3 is TGTGCCAGCAGCTTCCTGACCAGCTCCTACGAGCAGTACTTC. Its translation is CASSFLTSSYEQYF.

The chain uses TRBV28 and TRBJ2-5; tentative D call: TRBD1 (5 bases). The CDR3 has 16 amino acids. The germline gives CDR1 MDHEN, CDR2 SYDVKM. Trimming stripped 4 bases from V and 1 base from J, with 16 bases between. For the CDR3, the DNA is TGTGCCAGCAGTTCTGGCGGACATCGAACCCAAGAGACCCAGTACTTC. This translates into CASSSGGHRTQETQYF. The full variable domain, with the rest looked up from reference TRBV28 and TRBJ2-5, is DVKVTQSSRYLVKRTGEKVFLECVQDMDHENMFWYRQDPGLGLRLIYFSYDVKMKEKGDIPEGYSVSREKKERFSLILESASTNQTSMYLCASSSGGHRTQETQYFGPGTRLLVL.

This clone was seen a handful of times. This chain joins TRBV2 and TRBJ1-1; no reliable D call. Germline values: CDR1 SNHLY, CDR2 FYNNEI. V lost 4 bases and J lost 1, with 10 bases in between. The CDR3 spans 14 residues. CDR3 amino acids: CASSVSGWNTEAFF. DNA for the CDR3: TGTGCCAGCAGTGTTTCCGGTTGGAACACTGAAGCTTTCTTT.

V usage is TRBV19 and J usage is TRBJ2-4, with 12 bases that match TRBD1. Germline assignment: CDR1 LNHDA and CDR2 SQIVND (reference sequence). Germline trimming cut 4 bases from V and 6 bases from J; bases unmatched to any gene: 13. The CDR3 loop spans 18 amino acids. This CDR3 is CASSTNSGTGGGGNIQYF. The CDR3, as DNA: TGTGCCAGTAGTACAAACTCCGGGACAGGGGGCGGGGGAAACATTCAGTACTTC.

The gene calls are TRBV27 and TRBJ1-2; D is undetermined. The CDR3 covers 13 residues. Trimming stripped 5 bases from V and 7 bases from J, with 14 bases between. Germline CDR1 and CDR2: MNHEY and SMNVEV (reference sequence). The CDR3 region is CASSQDGTSGYTF. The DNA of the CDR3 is TGTGCCAGCAGTCAGGACGGTACCTCTGGCTACACCTTC.

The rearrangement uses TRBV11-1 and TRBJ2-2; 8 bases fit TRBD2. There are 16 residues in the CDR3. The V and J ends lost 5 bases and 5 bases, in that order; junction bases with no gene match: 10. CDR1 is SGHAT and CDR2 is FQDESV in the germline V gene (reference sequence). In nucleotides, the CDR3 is TGTGCCAGCAGCCCCCAGGGACTAGTCGGGACCGGGGAGCTGTTTTTT. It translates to CASSPQGLVGTGELFF.

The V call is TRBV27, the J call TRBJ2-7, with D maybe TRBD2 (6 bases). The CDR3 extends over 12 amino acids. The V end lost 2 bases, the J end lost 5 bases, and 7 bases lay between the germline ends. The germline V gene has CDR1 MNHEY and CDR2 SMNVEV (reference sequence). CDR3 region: CASSLAGNEQYF. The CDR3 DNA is TGTGCCAGCAGTTTAGCGGGGAACGAGCAGTACTTC.

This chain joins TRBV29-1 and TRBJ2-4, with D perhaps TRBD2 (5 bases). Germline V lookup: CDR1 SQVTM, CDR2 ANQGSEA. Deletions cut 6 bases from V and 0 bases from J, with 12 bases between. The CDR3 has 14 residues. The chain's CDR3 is CSVVLVPAKNIQYF. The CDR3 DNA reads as TGCAGCGTCGTACTAGTTCCAGCCAAAAACATTCAGTACTTC.

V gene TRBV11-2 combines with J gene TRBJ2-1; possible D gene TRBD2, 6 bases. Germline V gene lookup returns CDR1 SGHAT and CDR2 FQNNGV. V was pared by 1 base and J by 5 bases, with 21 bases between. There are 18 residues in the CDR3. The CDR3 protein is CASSLVLSRSGRHNEQFF. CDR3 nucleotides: TGTGCCAGCAGCTTAGTTTTATCCCGGTCAGGGAGGCACAATGAGCAGTTCTTC.

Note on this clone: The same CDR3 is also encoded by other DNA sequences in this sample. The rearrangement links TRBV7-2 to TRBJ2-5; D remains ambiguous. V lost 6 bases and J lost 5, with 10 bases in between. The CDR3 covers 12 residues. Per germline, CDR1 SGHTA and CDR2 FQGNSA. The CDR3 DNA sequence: TGTGCCAGCAGTTTTAGTGGGGAGACCCAGTACTTC. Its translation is CASSFSGETQYF.

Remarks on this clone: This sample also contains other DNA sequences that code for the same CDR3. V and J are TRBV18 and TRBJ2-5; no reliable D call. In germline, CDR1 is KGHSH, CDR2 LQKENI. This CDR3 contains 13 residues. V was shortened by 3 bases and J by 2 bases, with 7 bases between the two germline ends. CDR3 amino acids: CASSPPVQETQYF. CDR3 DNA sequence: TGTGCCAGCTCACCTCCGGTGCAAGAGACCCAGTACTTC.

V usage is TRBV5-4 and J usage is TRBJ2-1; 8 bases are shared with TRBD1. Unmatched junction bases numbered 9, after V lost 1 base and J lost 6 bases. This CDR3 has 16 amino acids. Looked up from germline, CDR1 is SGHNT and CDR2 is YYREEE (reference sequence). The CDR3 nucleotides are TGTGCCAGCAGCTTGCCGGGTCAGGGGGCGGTCAATGAGCAGTTCTTC. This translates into CASSLPGQGAVNEQFF.

CDR3 in amino acids: CASSRVRQDPYEQYF. CDR3 nucleotides: TGCGCCAGCAGTCGGGTTCGGCAGGACCCCTACGAGCAGTACTTC. The rearrangement uses TRBV4-1 and TRBJ2-7; D gene uncertain. Trimming cost V 6 bases and J 2 bases, with 17 bases left between them. Per the germline V gene, CDR1 is MGHRA and CDR2 is YSYEKL. This CDR3 region has 15 residues.

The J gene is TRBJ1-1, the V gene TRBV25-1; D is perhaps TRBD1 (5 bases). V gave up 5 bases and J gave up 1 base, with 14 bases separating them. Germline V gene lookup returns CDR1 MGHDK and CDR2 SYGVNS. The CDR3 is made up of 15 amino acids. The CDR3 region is CASSLVRGWNTEAFF. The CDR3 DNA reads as TGTGCCAGCAGTTTAGTGAGGGGTTGGAACACTGAAGCTTTCTTT.

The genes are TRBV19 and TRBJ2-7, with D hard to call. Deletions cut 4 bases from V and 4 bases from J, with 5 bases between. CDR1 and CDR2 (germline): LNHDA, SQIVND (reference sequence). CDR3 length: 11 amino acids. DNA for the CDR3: TGTGCCAGTAGTAATGCATACGAGCAGTACTTC. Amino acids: CASSNAYEQYF.